This T cell receptor beta chain was captured by sequencing in a study of cytomegalovirus exposure and HLA in healthy donors. Study outcomes and limitations: Productive status was seen about 90% or about 30% of the time for most TCR beta V segments in an earlier analysis.

PCR primers comprised 60 Vbeta and 13 Jbeta primers. Profiling relied on immunoSEQ multiplex PCR, and the TCRdb table lists in-frame clones only, not all of them. The table lists roughly 190,000 clones, about 89% of them singletons. Notes on this clone: Its antigen is unidentified.

This receptor was identified in a man younger than 45 in good health and CMV-seronegative. The specimen was PBMCs.

This CDR3 is CASSLRTGVFYEQYF. The CDR3 nucleotides read TGTGCCAGCAGCCTCAGGACCGGGGTTTTCTACGAGCAGTACTTC. This rearrangement joins TRBV28 to TRBJ2-7, with a weak D call TRBD2 (5 bases). The germline V gene has CDR1 MDHEN and CDR2 SYDVKM. The length of the CDR3 is 15 residues. V lost 6 bases to trimming and J lost 3 bases, with 18 bases between them.